This TCR beta chain is from a study of T cells after yellow fever vaccination. Study-level information: Researchers used SMART-Seq v4 Ultra Low Input to prepare fractions that had low cell numbers. Study results and caveats: The booster saw the reappearance of most primary-vaccination clones (roughly 96% CD4, less than 90% CD8). A small share of clonotypes appeared in both CD4 and CD8 compartments.

For TCR, cDNA came from 5'RACE template switching, which added a universal primer site and UMIs. MiXCR, applied by TCRdb to the 5' RACE reads, yields one record per CDR3 protein. The table lists approximately 550,000 distinct CDR3 sequences, approximately 13% of them singletons. About this clonotype: Its antigen is not identified.

The junction had 2 bases not matched to a gene; V was cut back by 2 bases and J by 5 bases. Germline V gene sequence: CDR1 MNHEY, CDR2 SMNVEV (reference sequence). CDR3 length equals 15 residues. Sample: PBMCs, taken on the day of the yellow fever booster vaccination. This sequence originates from a man aged 25-40 years who received the YFV17D yellow fever vaccine. The J gene is TRBJ2-1, the V gene TRBV27, with TRBD1 matching over 11 bases. CDR3 in amino acids: CASSLGTGGDNEQFF. The CDR3 DNA reads TGTGCCAGCAGTTTAGGGACAGGGGGAGACAATGAGCAGTTCTTC.